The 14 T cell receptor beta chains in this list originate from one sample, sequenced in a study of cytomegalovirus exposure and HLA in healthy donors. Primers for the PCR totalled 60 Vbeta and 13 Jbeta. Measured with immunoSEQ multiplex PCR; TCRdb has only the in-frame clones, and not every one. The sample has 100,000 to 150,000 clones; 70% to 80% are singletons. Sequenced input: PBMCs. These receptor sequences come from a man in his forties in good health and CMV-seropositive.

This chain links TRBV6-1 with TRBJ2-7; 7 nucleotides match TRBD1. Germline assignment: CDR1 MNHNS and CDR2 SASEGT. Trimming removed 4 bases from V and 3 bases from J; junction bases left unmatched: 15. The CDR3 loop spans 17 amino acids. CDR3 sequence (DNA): TGTGCCAGCAGTGCGGGACAGCGGACGTGGATTGACTACGAGCAGTACTTC. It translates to CASSAGQRTWIDYEQYF.

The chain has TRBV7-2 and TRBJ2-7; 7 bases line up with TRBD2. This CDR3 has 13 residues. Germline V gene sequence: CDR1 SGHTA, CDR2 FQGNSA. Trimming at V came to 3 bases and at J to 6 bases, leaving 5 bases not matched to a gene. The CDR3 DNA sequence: TGTGCCAGCAGCTTTTTGACTAGCAGCGAGCAGTACTTC. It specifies CASSFLTSSEQYF.

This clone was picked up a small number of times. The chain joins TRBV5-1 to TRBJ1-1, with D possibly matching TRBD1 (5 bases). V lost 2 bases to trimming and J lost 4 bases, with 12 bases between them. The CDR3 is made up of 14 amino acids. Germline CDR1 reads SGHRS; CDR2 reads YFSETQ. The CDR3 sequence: CASSLEQAATEAFF. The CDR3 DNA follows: TGCGCCAGCAGCTTAGAACAGGCTGCCACTGAAGCTTTCTTT.

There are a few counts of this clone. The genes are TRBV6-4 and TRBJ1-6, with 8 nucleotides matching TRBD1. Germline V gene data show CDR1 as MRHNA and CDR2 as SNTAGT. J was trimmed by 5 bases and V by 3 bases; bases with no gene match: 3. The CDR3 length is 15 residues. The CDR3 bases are TGTGCCAGCAGTGATGGACAGGGCCATAATTCACCCCTCCACTTT. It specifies CASSDGQGHNSPLHF.

DNA for the CDR3: TGTGCCAGCAGTTGGGACAGGCTGGACTATGGCTACACCTTC. The encoded protein is CASSWDRLDYGYTF. The chain uses TRBV28 and TRBJ1-2, with 8 bases matching TRBD1. The CDR3 loop spans 14 amino acids. Germline values: CDR1 MDHEN, CDR2 SYDVKM. The V and J ends lost 4 bases and 3 bases, in that order; junction bases with no gene match: 4.

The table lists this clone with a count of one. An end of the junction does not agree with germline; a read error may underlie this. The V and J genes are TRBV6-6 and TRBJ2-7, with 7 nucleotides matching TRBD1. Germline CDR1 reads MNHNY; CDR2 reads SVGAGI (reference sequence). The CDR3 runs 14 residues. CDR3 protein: CASIPGQVSHEQYF. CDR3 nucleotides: TGTGCCAGCATTCCAGGACAGGTCTCCCACGAGCAGTACTTC.

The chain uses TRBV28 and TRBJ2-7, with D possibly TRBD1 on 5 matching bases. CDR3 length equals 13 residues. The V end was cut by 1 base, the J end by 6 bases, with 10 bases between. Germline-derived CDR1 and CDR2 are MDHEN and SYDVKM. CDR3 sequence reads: CASSLLGESEQYF. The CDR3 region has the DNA TGTGCCAGCAGTTTATTAGGGGAATCCGAGCAGTACTTC.

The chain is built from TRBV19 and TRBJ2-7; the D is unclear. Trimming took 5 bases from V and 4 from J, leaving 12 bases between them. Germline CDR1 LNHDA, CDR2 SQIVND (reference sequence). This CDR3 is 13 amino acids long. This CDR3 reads CASSAFPGYEQYF. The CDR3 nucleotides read TGTGCCAGTAGTGCCTTCCCGGGTTACGAGCAGTACTTC.

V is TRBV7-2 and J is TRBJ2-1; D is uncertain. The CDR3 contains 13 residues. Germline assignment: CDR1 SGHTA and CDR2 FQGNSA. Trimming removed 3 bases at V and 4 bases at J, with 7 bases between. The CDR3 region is CASSLAQYNEQFF. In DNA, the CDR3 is TGTGCCAGCAGCTTGGCTCAATACAATGAGCAGTTCTTC.

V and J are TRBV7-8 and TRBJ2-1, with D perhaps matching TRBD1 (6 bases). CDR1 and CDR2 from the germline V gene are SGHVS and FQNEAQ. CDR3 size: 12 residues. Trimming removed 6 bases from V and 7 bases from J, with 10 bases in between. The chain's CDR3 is CASRHQGNEQFF. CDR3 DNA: TGTGCCAGCAGGCACCAGGGGAATGAGCAGTTCTTC.

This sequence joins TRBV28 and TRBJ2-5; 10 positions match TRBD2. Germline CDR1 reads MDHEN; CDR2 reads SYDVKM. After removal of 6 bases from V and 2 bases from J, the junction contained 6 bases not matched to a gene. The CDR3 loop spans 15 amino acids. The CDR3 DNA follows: TGTGCCAGCAGGGAAAGCGGGAGGGAGCAAGAGACCCAGTACTTC. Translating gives CASRESGREQETQYF.

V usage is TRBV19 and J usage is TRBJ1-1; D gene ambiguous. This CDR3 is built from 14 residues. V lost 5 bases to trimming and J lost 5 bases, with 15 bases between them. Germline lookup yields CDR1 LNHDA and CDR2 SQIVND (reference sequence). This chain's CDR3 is CASSEGQRVTEAFF. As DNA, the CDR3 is TGTGCCAGTAGTGAAGGTCAGAGGGTTACTGAAGCTTTCTTT.

The CDR3 DNA sequence: TGTGCCAGCAGTTTTCAAAAGGGTAGGGGGCGCACAGATACGCAGTATTTT. It specifies CASSFQKGRGRTDTQYF. J is TRBJ2-3 and V is TRBV28; 7 nucleotides match TRBD1. The CDR3 consists of 17 residues. After removal of 3 bases from V and 1 base from J, the junction contained 10 bases not matched to a gene. Germline-derived CDR1 and CDR2 are MDHEN and SYDVKM.

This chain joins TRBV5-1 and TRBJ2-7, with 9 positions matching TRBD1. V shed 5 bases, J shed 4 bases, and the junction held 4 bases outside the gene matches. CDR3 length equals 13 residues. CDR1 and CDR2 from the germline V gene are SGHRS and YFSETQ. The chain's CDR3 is CASRGTGKYEQYF. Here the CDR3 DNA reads TGCGCCAGCAGGGGGACAGGGAAGTACGAGCAGTACTTC.